The entry below gives a single T cell receptor (beta chain) sequence along with its context. The data belong to a study of blood T cell repertoires in COVID-19. Turning to the study itself: Acute-phase and convalescent COVID-19 samples originated in the United States, Italy and Spain. In each case, the material was cDNA or gDNA derived from T cells, B-cell-depleted T cells, or PBMCs.

In the original workflow: Quantification of nucleated cells was approximated via reference gene primer amplification. The table came from immunoSEQ multiplex PCR; TCRdb's copy has only in-frame clones and leaves some out. The DNA was the basis for D and trimming; V, J and clone size are from that table. The sample holds some 150,000 clones, 84% seen once. The length of the CDR3 is 16 residues. Germline V gene data show CDR1 as SGHTA and CDR2 as FQGNSA. V lost 2 bases and J lost 7; bases outside the gene matches: 6. Sequencing was performed on peripheral blood. This receptor was taken from a human donor in a cohort sampled during active COVID-19. This chain uses TRBV7-2 with TRBJ1-6, with 9 positions matching TRBD1. CDR3: CASSLLQGARNSPLHF. The CDR3 DNA reads as TGTGCCAGCAGCTTATTACAGGGGGCGCGGAATTCACCCCTCCACTTT. The whole variable domain, filled in from reference TRBV7-2 and TRBJ1-6, reads GAGVSQSPSNKVTEKGKDVELRCDPISGHTALYWYRQSLGQGLEFLIYFQGNSAPDKSGLPSDRFSAERTGGSVSTLTIQRTQQEDSAVYLCASSLLQGARNSPLHFGNGTRLTVT.